Listed here are 6 T cell receptor beta chains from one sample, sequenced in a study of brain T cells in children with intractable seizures. This table comes from immunoSEQ multiplex PCR, and its TCRdb copy is limited to in-frame clones, with some not included. This sample has around 70,000 clones, with roughly 91% found just once. The material was peripheral blood, obtained at surgery. These receptors were collected from a boy under two years old with tuberous sclerosis and intractable seizures.

The V gene is TRBV19, the J gene TRBJ1-1, with D tentatively TRBD1 (6 bases). V lost 9 bases and J lost 9, with 35 bases in between. CDR1 LNHDA and CDR2 SQIVND come from the germline V gene (reference sequence). This CDR3 region has 18 residues. The CDR3: CASKSIQAGAVAISKAFF. For the CDR3, the DNA is TGTGCCAGCAAAAGTATTCAGGCGGGGGCTGTGGCTATTTCGAAAGCTTTCTTT.

The chain joins TRBV11-2 to TRBJ1-4; no reliable D call. With 2 bases removed from V and 5 bases from J, the gap between germline ends came to 12 bases. Looked up from germline, CDR1 is SGHAT and CDR2 is FQNNGV. The CDR3 extends over 15 amino acids. The CDR3 loop reads CASSLTPRGNEKLFF. For the CDR3, the DNA is TGTGCCAGCAGCTTAACCCCCCGAGGGAATGAAAAACTGTTTTTT.

The chain couples TRBV5-1 to TRBJ2-7; 8 positions agree with TRBD2. Per germline, CDR1 SGHRS and CDR2 YFSETQ. The CDR3 has 14 residues. Unmatched junction bases numbered 4, after V lost 0 bases and J lost 5 bases. CDR3 sequence (DNA): TGCGCCAGCAGCTTGGAGGGACTAGATGACGAGCAGTACTTC. It codes for CASSLEGLDDEQYF. The full variable domain, in which reference TRBV5-1 and TRBJ2-7 provide the parts outside the CDR3, is KAGVTQTPRYLIKTRGQQVTLSCSPISGHRSVSWYQQTPGQGLQFLFEYFSETQRNKGNFPGRFSGRQFSNSRSEMNVSTLELGDSALYLCASSLEGLDDEQYFGPGTRLTVT.

The chain employs TRBV13 and TRBJ2-2; D remains ambiguous. V gave up 4 bases and J gave up 6 bases, with 15 bases separating them. The CDR3 extends over 15 amino acids. The germline CDR1 and CDR2 sequences are PRHDT and FYEKMQ (reference sequence). CDR3 bases: TGTGCCAGCAGCTCGCGAGTGTTTGGGGCCGGGGAGCTGTTTTTT. It translates to CASSSRVFGAGELFF.

The V call is TRBV7-2, the J call TRBJ1-6; D remains unclear. The CDR3 extends over 16 amino acids. Germline V lookup: CDR1 SGHTA, CDR2 FQGNSA. Trimming removed 1 base from V and 0 bases from J, with 7 bases in between. The CDR3 sequence is CASSLDGSSYNSPLHF. In DNA form, the CDR3 reads TGTGCCAGCAGCTTAGACGGCAGCTCCTATAATTCACCCCTCCACTTT. Looking up the rest from reference TRBV7-2 and TRBJ1-6 gives the full variable domain: GAGVSQSPSNKVTEKGKDVELRCDPISGHTALYWYRQSLGQGLEFLIYFQGNSAPDKSGLPSDRFSAERTGGSVSTLTIQRTQQEDSAVYLCASSLDGSSYNSPLHFGNGTRLTVT.

This clone was detected once. CDR3 DNA sequence: TGTGCCTGGAACACAGGGGGTTGGGAGCAGTACTTC. Amino acid sequence: CAWNTGGWEQYF. The chain combines TRBV30 with TRBJ2-7; TRBD1 agrees at 8 bases. Trimming at V came to 4 bases and at J to 7 bases, leaving 6 bases not matched to a gene. CDR1 is GTSNPN, CDR2 SVGIG, per germline (reference sequence). The CDR3 runs 12 residues.